The clone carrying this T cell receptor (beta chain) was seen a single time. Its antigen is unidentified. Clones were sequenced by immunoSEQ multiplex PCR, and TCRdb holds only the in-frame ones, with some missing. The table includes about 78,000 clones, about 83% detected once. These data come from a study of T cells in localized non-small cell lung cancer. Per germline, CDR1 SGHRS and CDR2 YFSETQ. The CDR3 has 13 amino acids. The V and J ends lost 6 bases and 8 bases, in that order; junction bases with no gene match: 10. Study conclusions and caveats: Adjacent lung had a median roughly 50 of the 100 largest tumor clones. Uninvolved adjacent lung showed higher T cell clonality than tumor. A raised T cell density in blood coincided with lengthier overall survival.

The TCR sequence derives from a man aged 35-75 years with stage I lung adenocarcinoma. The rearrangement joins TRBV5-1 to TRBJ1-2, with 7 bases identical to TRBD1. The sequencing here drew on peripheral blood, taken before any cancer treatment. CDR3 nucleotides: TGCGCCAGCACCCAGGGACAGTCTCAAGGCTACACCTTC. Translating it yields CASTQGQSQGYTF.